These T cell receptor beta chains were read from a single sample in a study of T-cell memory formation after mild COVID-19. TCRdb independently ran MiXCR on the 5' RACE reads; one entry per CDR3 protein. The table lists 400,000 or so distinct CDR3 sequences, over 15% of them singletons. Source material: PBMCs or a T cell subset sorted from them (not recorded which). These receptors originate from an adult woman who had mild COVID-19 (a few samples of this study predate the infection). Cell type and time point are not known. CDR3s include the opening cysteine and the closing phenylalanine or tryptophan. Each record gives: V gene, D gene, clone size, J gene, CDR3 DNA, CDR3 protein. D genes are given only for firm matches. Rows may omit the clone size; those that give it use once, few, many or a size class.

>TRBV12-3/TRBV12-4|TRBD1|-|TRBJ1-6
TGTGCCAGCAGTCCTAACAGGGGGCTTTACTCACCCCTCCACTTT
CASSPNRGLYSPLHF
>TRBV30|-|few|TRBJ2-3
TGTGCCTGGAGTGTAATCACAGATACGCAGTATTTT
CAWSVITDTQYF
>TRBV29-1|TRBD2|few|TRBJ2-2
TGCAGCGTTGAAGCGGGAGGAGGTACCGGGGAGCTGTTTTTT
CSVEAGGGTGELFF
>TRBV7-6|TRBD1|-|TRBJ1-5
TGTGCCAGCAGCCCAATGACAGGGACCCTTCAGCCCCAGCATTTT
CASSPMTGTLQPQHF
>TRBV29-1|TRBD1|-|TRBJ2-7
TGCAGCACGCGGACAGGCGAGAAAAAGTACTTC
CSTRTGEKKYF
>TRBV2|-|-|TRBJ2-2
TGTGCCAGCAGTGGGGTTTGGACAGCTCTGAACACCGGGGAGCTGTTTTTT
CASSGVWTALNTGELFF
>TRBV12-3/TRBV12-4|TRBD2|-|TRBJ2-7
TGTGCCAGCAGGCTAGCGGGGGGGACTTACGAGCAGTACTTC
CASRLAGGTYEQYF
>TRBV24-1|-|few|TRBJ2-7
TGTGCCACCAGTGATCCTACCGCAACCTCCTACGAGCAGTACTTC
CATSDPTATSYEQYF
>TRBV7-8|TRBD2|-|TRBJ2-1
TGTGCCAGCCGCGAGAGACTAGCGGACAATGAGCAGTTCTTC
CASRERLADNEQFF
>TRBV2|-|-|TRBJ1-1
TGTGCCAGCAAGGAATGGCTGAACACTGAAGCTTTCTTT
CASKEWLNTEAFF
>TRBV7-3|TRBD1|few|TRBJ2-6
TGTGCCAGCAGCTCCCTAGGGGACAGTAACCCCTCTGGGGCCAACGTCCTGACTTTC
CASSSLGDSNPSGANVLTF
>TRBV5-1|-|-|TRBJ1-4
TGCGCCAGCAGCTCGGCCCCTACCGCAACTAATGAAAAACTGTTTTTT
CASSSAPTATNEKLFF
>TRBV7-3|-|few|TRBJ2-5
TGTGCCAGCAGCCACACACACCAAGAGACCCAGTACTTC
CASSHTHQETQYF
>TRBV7-9|-|once|TRBJ2-1
TGTGCCAGCAGCTTAGACCGAGCTGGAGTCAGCAATGAGCAGTTCTTC
CASSLDRAGVSNEQFF
>TRBV29-1|TRBD2|few|TRBJ2-3
TGCAGCGTTGAAAAGTTAGCGGGAGAAGCTGATACGCAGTATTTT
CSVEKLAGEADTQYF
>TRBV7-9|TRBD1|-|TRBJ1-6
TGTGCCAGCAGCTTATTTGCGGCAGGGGGCGTATTGAGGACTAATTCACCCCTCCACTTT
CASSLFAAGGVLRTNSPLHF
>TRBV7-9|-|-|TRBJ1-3
TGTGCCAGCAGCTTAATGGGTGCTCGGGGGTATGGAAACACCATATATTTT
CASSLMGARGYGNTIYF
>TRBV7-6|-|-|TRBJ2-2
TGTGCCAGCAGCGTGAGGGGCAGACCCACCGGGGAGCTGTTTTTT
CASSVRGRPTGELFF
>TRBV7-8|-|-|TRBJ1-5
TGTGCCAGCAGCCGAACCCGGGACACTCATCAGCCCCAGCATTTT
CASSRTRDTHQPQHF
>TRBV4-2|-|once|TRBJ1-2
TGTGCCAGCAGCCAGCTGGGGCGATCGGGCTATGGCTACACCTTC
CASSQLGRSGYGYTF
>TRBV24-1|-|few|TRBJ1-1
TGTGCCACCAGTGATATTTGGAACACTGAAGCTTTCTTT
CATSDIWNTEAFF
>TRBV7-9|TRBD1|few|TRBJ2-3
TGTGCCAGCAGACACCCCCCCGGACAGGGGATGAGGACAGATACGCAGTATTTT
CASRHPPGQGMRTDTQYF